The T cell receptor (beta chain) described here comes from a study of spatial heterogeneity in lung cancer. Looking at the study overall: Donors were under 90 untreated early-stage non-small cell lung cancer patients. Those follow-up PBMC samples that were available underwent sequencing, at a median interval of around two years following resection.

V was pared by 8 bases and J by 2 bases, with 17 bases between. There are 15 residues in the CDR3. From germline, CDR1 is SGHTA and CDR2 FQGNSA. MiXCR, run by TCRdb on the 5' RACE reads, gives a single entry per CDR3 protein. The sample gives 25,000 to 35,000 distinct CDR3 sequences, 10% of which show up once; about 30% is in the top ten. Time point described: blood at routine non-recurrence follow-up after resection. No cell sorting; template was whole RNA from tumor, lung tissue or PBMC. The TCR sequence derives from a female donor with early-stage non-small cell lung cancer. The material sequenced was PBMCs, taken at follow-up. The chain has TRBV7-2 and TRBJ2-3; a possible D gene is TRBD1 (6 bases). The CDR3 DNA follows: TGTGCCAGCCACTTTGGGGCAGGGGCCACAGATACGCAGTATTTT. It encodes CASHFGAGATDTQYF.